The 15 T cell receptor beta chains below were found in one sample sequenced in a study of Graves' ophthalmopathy and Graves' hyperthyroidism. Investigators amplified TCR beta CDR3 regions from RNA transcripts. RT-PCR with HTBI primers came first, then second-round multiplex PCR. Each CDR3 protein gets one entry after TCRdb re-called the multiplex PCR reads with MiXCR. This repertoire shows about 740,000 distinct CDR3 sequences, 40% found once; its top ten account for 35% to 55%. The sample consisted of peripheral blood. These receptors originate from an adult man with Graves' ophthalmopathy.

The sample holds a few counts of this clonotype. V is TRBV2 and J is TRBJ2-7; 12 nucleotides match TRBD2. CDR1 and CDR2 from the germline V gene are SNHLY and FYNNEI. The CDR3 length is 16 residues. V shed 2 bases, J shed 4 bases, and the junction held 6 bases outside the gene matches. DNA of the CDR3: TGTGCCAGCAGTGAACCCATGACTAGCGGGAGTTACGAGCAGTACTTC. Its protein is CASSEPMTSGSYEQYF.

This clonotype was counted at least ten times. The V and J genes are TRBV12-3 or TRBV12-4 and TRBJ1-5; D is perhaps TRBD1 (5 bases). The CDR3 covers 16 residues. V was cut by 4 bases and J by 1 base, with 14 bases left in between. The CDR3: CASSWGTGLSNQPQHF. In nucleotides, the CDR3 is TGTGCCAGCAGTTGGGGGACCGGGTTAAGCAATCAGCCCCAGCATTTT.

This clonotype was observed at least ten times. The V gene is TRBV20-1, the J gene TRBJ1-2; 7 nucleotides agree with TRBD1. There are 13 residues in the CDR3. Germline loops: CDR1 DFQATT, CDR2 SNEGSKA (reference sequence). The V segment lost 0 bases and the J segment 2 bases; nucleotides outside the gene matches: 0. The DNA for the CDR3 is TGCAGTGCTAGAGAAGGGGGCAACTATGGCTACACCTTC. Protein product: CSAREGGNYGYTF.

This clonotype was observed a few times. The rearrangement joins TRBV29-1 to TRBJ2-7; D remains ambiguous. Trimming took off 3 bases at V and 4 bases at J, with 13 bases between the two ends. Per germline, CDR1 SQVTM and CDR2 ANQGSEA. The CDR3 totals 13 residues. The chain's CDR3 is CSVESAVSYEQYF. The CDR3, as DNA: TGCAGCGTTGAGTCCGCGGTTAGTTACGAGCAGTACTTC.

The CDR3 sequence: CASSHKSAREAQYF. CDR3 sequence (DNA): TGTGCCAGCAGCCATAAATCGGCCCGGGAGGCCCAGTACTTC. The chain employs TRBV7-9 and TRBJ2-5, with TRBD2 identical over 7 bases. V lost 5 bases and J lost 9; bases outside the gene matches: 12. Germline loops: CDR1 SEHNR, CDR2 FQNEAQ (reference sequence). The CDR3 is 14 amino acids.

The table lists this clonotype with a count of one. This rearrangement joins TRBV12-3 or TRBV12-4 to TRBJ2-5; no clear D. The CDR3 spans 15 residues. V dropped 4 bases and J dropped 2 bases, with 14 bases sitting between them. Here the CDR3 DNA reads TGTGCCAGCAGTTCTGAAGAAAAGGGACAAGAGACCCAGTACTTC. Its protein product is CASSSEEKGQETQYF.

This clonotype was counted many times. This chain connects TRBV2 to TRBJ1-4, with no clear D. The CDR3 is made up of 13 amino acids. Deletions cut 7 bases from V and 4 bases from J, with 10 bases between. Germline V gene data show CDR1 as SNHLY and CDR2 as FYNNEI. The CDR3 nucleotides read TGTGCCAGCATGAGGGATAGTAATGAAAAACTGTTTTTT. Translating it yields CASMRDSNEKLFF.

This clonotype was detected many times. Its ends do not fully match the called genes, so a read error is possible. The rearrangement uses TRBV10-3 and TRBJ2-7, with TRBD2 matching 10 bases. Germline CDR1 and CDR2: ENHRY and SYGVKD. The CDR3 contains 15 residues. CDR3 region: CASSELSGTSAVRYF. CDR3 DNA sequence: TGTGCCAGCAGTGAGTTGAGCGGGACTAGCGCCGTGAGGTACTTC.

This clonotype has only a few counts. The chain recombines TRBV25-1 with TRBJ2-1, with D unresolved. The CDR3 length is 15 residues. Trimming left V 1 base short and J 1 base short, with 8 bases between. CDR1 and CDR2 (germline): MGHDK, SYGVNS. CDR3 in amino acids: CASSELGRSYNEQFF. Written as DNA, the CDR3 is TGTGCCAGCAGTGAATTAGGAAGGTCCTACAATGAGCAGTTCTTC. The full variable domain, rest sourced from reference TRBV25-1 and TRBJ2-1, is EADIYQTPRYLVIGTGKKITLECSQTMGHDKMYWYQQDPGMELHLIHYSYGVNSTEKGDLSSESTVSRIRTEHFPLTLESARPSHTSQYLCASSELGRSYNEQFFGPGTRLTVL.

Here the CDR3 reads CASSPKRQYYGYTF. As DNA, the CDR3 is TGTGCCAGCAGTCCTAAACGTCAGTACTATGGCTACACCTTC. The V gene is TRBV6-5, the J gene TRBJ1-2; D is uncertain. Per germline, CDR1 MNHEY and CDR2 SVGAGI. This CDR3 comprises 14 residues. Deletions cut 5 bases from V and 3 bases from J, with 13 bases between.

The gene calls are TRBV25-1 and TRBJ1-6, with TRBD1 matching over 7 bases. The CDR3 loop spans 18 amino acids. J gave up 6 bases and V 4 bases, and 15 bases lay outside the gene matches. The germline CDR1 and CDR2 sequences are MGHDK and SYGVNS. The CDR3, as DNA: TGTGCCAGCAGTGTTAGCCCACTCCGGGACAGCCTTAATTCACCCCTCCACTTT. This translates into CASSVSPLRDSLNSPLHF.

This clonotype was counted only a few times. This CDR3 reads CASSPGTGLYYGYTF. In DNA, the CDR3 is TGTGCCAGCAGCCCGGGGACAGGGTTGTACTATGGCTACACCTTC. The chain employs TRBV7-9 and TRBJ1-2; 9 positions agree with TRBD1. The CDR3 extends over 15 amino acids. Germline loops: CDR1 SEHNR, CDR2 FQNEAQ (reference sequence). V was pared by 5 bases and J by 3 bases, with 7 bases of the junction left unmatched. Based on the CDR3 plus reference TRBV7-9 and TRBJ1-2, the full variable domain is DTGVSQNPRHKITKRGQNVTFRCDPISEHNRLYWYRQTLGQGPEFLTYFQNEAQLEKSRLLSDRFSAERPKGSFSTLEIQRTEQGDSAMYLCASSPGTGLYYGYTFGSGTRLTVV.

This clonotype was seen only a few times. V is TRBV20-1 and J is TRBJ1-5; no definite D call. This CDR3 has 12 residues. The V gene lost 0 bases and the J gene lost 6 bases, with 6 bases spanning the gap. Germline V CDR1 and CDR2: DFQATT, SNEGSKA (reference sequence). For the CDR3, the DNA is TGCAGTGCTAGAGATATGGGTCAGCCCCAGCATTTT. Translating gives CSARDMGQPQHF.

In this sample, this clonotype turned up once. The chain joins TRBV12-3 or TRBV12-4 to TRBJ2-7; TRBD2 aligns across 15 bases. CDR3 length: 15 amino acids. V was clipped by 4 bases and J by 2 bases; unmatched bases: 0. The CDR3 spells CASSWTSGRAYEQYF. CDR3 DNA sequence: TGTGCCAGCAGTTGGACTAGCGGGAGGGCCTACGAGCAGTACTTC.

This clonotype has ten or more counts. The chain employs TRBV20-1 and TRBJ1-2; D not certain. The CDR3 consists of 11 residues. The V gene lost 5 bases and the J gene lost 4 bases, with 8 bases spanning the gap. The germline V gene encodes CDR1 DFQATT and CDR2 SNEGSKA (reference sequence). The CDR3 region is CSADEAYGYTF. CDR3 coding DNA: TGCAGTGCTGATGAAGCCTATGGCTACACCTTC.